This T cell receptor (beta chain) was identified in a study of Tregs in tolerant kidney transplant recipients. The data were produced by immunoSEQ multiplex PCR, yet TCRdb's version contains in-frame clones alone and is incomplete. The sample carries just under 20,000 clones, less than 70% recorded once. CDR3 size: 16 residues. Trimming removed 1 base at V and 2 bases at J, with 14 bases between. Per germline, CDR1 SGHRS and CDR2 YFSETQ. A remark on this clone: Its antigen is not identified.

V is TRBV5-1 and J is TRBJ2-3, with D perhaps TRBD2 (6 bases). This TCR derives from a human donor in good health. Sequences were obtained from Tregs from blood cultured with allogeneic cells. The CDR3 spells CASSLRRRGITDTQYF. The CDR3 DNA sequence: TGCGCCAGCAGCTTGCGGCGACGGGGGATCACAGATACGCAGTATTTT.